This TCR beta chain was obtained from a study of radiotherapy plus CTLA-4 blockade in lung cancer. The study's findings and limits: Once radiotherapy plus ipilimumab had been given, TCR clones derived from tumor expanded in blood. Early clone dynamics of blood T cells, plus interferon-beta, reportedly predicted response best.

TCRdb keeps only in-frame clones here, not all; method: immunoSEQ multiplex PCR. The table lists around 63,000 clones, approximately 79% of them singletons. The CDR3 consists of 13 residues. Germline trimming cut 3 bases from V and 12 bases from J; bases unmatched to any gene: 11. Germline V gene sequence: CDR1 GTSNPN, CDR2 SVGIG (reference sequence). As to this clone: Its antigen is currently unknown.

This receptor was obtained from a human donor with non-small cell lung cancer whose response to radiotherapy plus ipilimumab could not be evaluated. Some clones in this sample may be carry-over from other donors' samples. This chain connects TRBV30 to TRBJ2-1, with TRBD1 matching over 7 bases. The sample here was peripheral blood, taken from a patient treated with radiotherapy plus ipilimumab. The CDR3 nucleotides read TGTGCCTGGAGACTACAGGGGTTTGGGATGCAGTTCTTC. It is translated as CAWRLQGFGMQFF. The complete variable domain, with remaining parts taken from reference TRBV30 and TRBJ2-1, reads SQTIHQWPATLVQPVGSPLSLECTVEGTSNPNLYWYRQAAGRGLQLLFYSVGIGQISSEVPQNLSASRPQDRQFILSSKKLLLSDSGFYLCAWRLQGFGMQFFGPGTRLTVL.